Listed below are T cell receptor beta chains from one sample, sequenced in a study of shared clonotypes between healthy human individuals. The protocol was immunoSEQ multiplex PCR, while the TCRdb copy is restricted to in-frame clones and leaves out a portion. The data show approximately 500,000 clones, with almost 97% seen just once and under 0.06% held by the top ten. The sequenced material came from naive CD4+ T cells sorted from blood. The receptors derive from a woman in her 30s in good health. Both conserved end residues are part of each CDR3. Fields, in order: J gene, V gene, CDR3 protein.

TRBJ2-1 | TRBV5-1 | CASSPGARAPNEQFF
TRBJ2-7 | TRBV28 | CASSRAGFPYEQYF
TRBJ1-1 | TRBV5-1 | CASSGGQGLTEAFF
TRBJ2-3 | TRBV7-9 | CASNQTGIIDTQYF
TRBJ1-5 | TRBV2 | CASIEDRGSNQPQHF
TRBJ1-2 | TRBV6-5 | CASSPGTLRGYGYTF
TRBJ2-3 | TRBV5-4 | CASSLGLTTSTDTQYF
TRBJ1-2 | TRBV28 | CASRPLLKGYTF
TRBJ1-5 | TRBV15 | CATSRDRQRLQPQHF
TRBJ2-7 | TRBV6-6 | CASSYQQVSSYEQYF
TRBJ2-7 | TRBV21-1 | CASSKGRKGGRGYEQYF
TRBJ1-2 | TRBV11-2 | CASSAERRQLYGYTF
TRBJ2-7 | TRBV7-2 | CASSPGQRSYEQYF
TRBJ2-2 | TRBV7-3 | CASSPSGSTNTGELFF
TRBJ2-7 | TRBV28 | CASSGGFEQYF
TRBJ1-2 | TRBV28 | CASSPFPNYGYTF
TRBJ2-5 | TRBV7-9 | CASSLQGSMLETQYF
TRBJ1-1 | TRBV7-2 | CASTGHQNTEAFF
TRBJ2-6 | TRBV14 | CASSQYQGGTGANVLTF
TRBJ2-7 | TRBV7-2 | CASSLSSGSYEQYF
TRBJ2-3 | TRBV11-1 | CASSLDWAVGGARDTQYF
TRBJ2-1 | TRBV7-8 | CASSSFSGGEQFF
TRBJ2-6 | TRBV6-5 | CASSYDRGSGANVLTF
TRBJ2-7 | TRBV28 | CASGGLAGSDEQYF
TRBJ2-5 | TRBV5-1 | CASSLAPGRETQYF
TRBJ2-2 | TRBV6-5 | CASSPGHNTGELFF
TRBJ1-5 | TRBV28 | CASSLNPNTKSQHF
TRBJ2-3 | TRBV5-1 | CASSPGLAGGDTQYF
TRBJ2-3 | TRBV5-4 | CASRLGLAARTDTQYF
TRBJ2-5 | TRBV5-5 | CASSLVLGEETQYF
TRBJ2-7 | TRBV5-1 | CASSLEGESYEQYF
TRBJ1-5 | TRBV2 | CASSAMAQYSNQPQHF
TRBJ1-1 | TRBV18 | CASSPPPNRNTEAFF